This T cell receptor beta chain was observed in a study of T cell responses to AZD1222 COVID-19 vaccine. General study results and limits: CD4 TCRs linked to vaccination spanned spike, dominating at 160-218 and 743-854. Repertoire sampling occurred only after the peak T cell response.

Here immunoSEQ multiplex PCR was the method, and the copy in TCRdb shows in-frame clones only, minus some. Of around 86,000 clones in the sample, about 90% were seen once. A note on this clone: Its antigen is currently unknown.

Germline V lookup: CDR1 GTSNPN, CDR2 SVGIG (reference sequence). The CDR3 runs to 13 residues. With V trimmed by 4 bases and J by 7 bases, 9 bases remained unmatched. This receptor was taken from an adult in good health. The sample consisted of peripheral blood, taken on day 0 of AZD1222 vaccination. The chain couples TRBV30 to TRBJ1-2; 7 nucleotides line up with TRBD1. DNA of the CDR3: TGTGCCTGGACCAAGACAGGGTTGGTTGGCTACACCTTC. Translating it yields CAWTKTGLVGYTF.